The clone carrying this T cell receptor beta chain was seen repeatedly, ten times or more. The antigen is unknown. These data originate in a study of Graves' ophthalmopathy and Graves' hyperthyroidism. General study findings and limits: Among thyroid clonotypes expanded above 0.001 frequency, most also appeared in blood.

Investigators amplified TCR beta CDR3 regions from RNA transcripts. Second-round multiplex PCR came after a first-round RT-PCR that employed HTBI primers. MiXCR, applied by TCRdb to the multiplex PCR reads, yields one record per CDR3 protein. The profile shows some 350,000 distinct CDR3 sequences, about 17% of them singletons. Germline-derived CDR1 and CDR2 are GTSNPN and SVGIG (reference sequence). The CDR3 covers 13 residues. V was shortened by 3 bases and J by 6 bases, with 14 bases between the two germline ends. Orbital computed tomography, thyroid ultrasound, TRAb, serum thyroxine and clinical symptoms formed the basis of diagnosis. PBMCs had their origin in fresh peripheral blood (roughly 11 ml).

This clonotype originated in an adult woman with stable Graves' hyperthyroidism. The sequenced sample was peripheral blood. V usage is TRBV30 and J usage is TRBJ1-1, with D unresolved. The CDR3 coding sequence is TGTGCCTGGAGCCGCGGGGAGAGGTCTGAAGCTTTCTTT. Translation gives CAWSRGERSEAFF.